This TCR beta chain was found in a study of cytomegalovirus exposure and HLA in healthy donors. Study observations and caveats: Reports state that TCR beta sequences accurately predicted most subjects' HLA-A and HLA-B alleles. A previous analysis found most TCR beta V segments productive roughly 90% or roughly 30% of the time. Through in vitro validation, a few CMV-associated chains were shown to be specific for CMV antigens. In a later analysis, the majority of CMV-associated beta chains seemingly showed HLA restriction.

Germline assignment: CDR1 MNHEY and CDR2 SVGAGI. CDR3 length: 15 amino acids. V lost 0 bases to trimming and J lost 2 bases, with 10 bases between them. The count of this clone is one. Antigen specificity is unknown. 13 Jbeta primers and 60 Vbeta primers were used for the PCR. Only in-frame clones appear in the TCRdb table, and some are missing; sequencing was by immunoSEQ multiplex PCR. The repertoire holds around 100,000 clones, around 86% seen once, with roughly 3.5% in the top ten. The chain is built from TRBV6-5 and TRBJ2-5, with a weak D call TRBD1 (5 bases). Sample: PBMCs. The sequence was collected from a female donor in good health and CMV-seropositive. In DNA, the CDR3 is TGTGCCAGCAGTTACTCTGGGGCTACACAAGAGACCCAGTACTTC. Translation gives CASSYSGATQETQYF.